This entry is about one T cell receptor (beta chain). Its antigen remains unknown. The CDR3 spans 15 residues. Per germline, CDR1 SEHNR and CDR2 FQNEAQ (reference sequence). The ends lost 4 bases at V and 0 bases at J; junction bases unmatched: 4. Only in-frame clones appear in the TCRdb table, and some are missing; sequencing was by immunoSEQ multiplex PCR. The sample includes 35,000 to 45,000 clones, roughly 86% of them seen just once. The sample comes from a study of PD-L1 blockade in urothelial cancer. Study results and caveats: Lower than median blood TCR clonality before treatment predicted better survival.

This TCR was sampled from a man in his sixties or seventies with urothelial cancer. The V call is TRBV7-9, the J call TRBJ2-3; 7 bases are a match to TRBD1. Specimen: PBMCs, collected around atezolizumab (anti-PD-L1) treatment. CDR3: CASSSGQDSTDTQYF. DNA for the CDR3: TGTGCCAGCAGCTCCGGACAGGATAGCACAGATACGCAGTATTTT.